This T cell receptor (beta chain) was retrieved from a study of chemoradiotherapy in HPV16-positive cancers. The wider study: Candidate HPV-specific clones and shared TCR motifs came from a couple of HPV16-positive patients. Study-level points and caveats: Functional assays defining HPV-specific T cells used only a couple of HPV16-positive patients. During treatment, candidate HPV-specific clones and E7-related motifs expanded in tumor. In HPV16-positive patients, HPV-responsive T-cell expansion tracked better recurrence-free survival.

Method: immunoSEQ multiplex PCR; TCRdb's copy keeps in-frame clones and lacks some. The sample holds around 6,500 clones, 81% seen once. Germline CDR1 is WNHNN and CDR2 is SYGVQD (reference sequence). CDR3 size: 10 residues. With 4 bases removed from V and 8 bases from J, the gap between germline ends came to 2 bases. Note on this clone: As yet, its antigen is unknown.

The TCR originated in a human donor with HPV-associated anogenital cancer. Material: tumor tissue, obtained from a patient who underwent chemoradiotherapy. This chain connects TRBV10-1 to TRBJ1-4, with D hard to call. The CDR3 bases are TGCGCCAGCAGTGCGGAAAAACTGTTTTTT. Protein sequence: CASSAEKLFF.